This TCR beta chain was identified in a study of shared clonotypes between healthy human individuals. For sorted subsets, approximately 0.2 ug DNA per replicate equaled around 28,000 T cell genomes. Clones were read by immunoSEQ multiplex PCR, and TCRdb kept only the in-frame ones, dropping some. Counted here are 2.5 million or so clones, 90% to 95% occurring once; the ten biggest clones make up 0.11% to 0.15%. The V gene end was trimmed by 2 bases and the J gene end by 5 bases; junction bases not matched to a gene: 11. Germline V gene data show CDR1 as SGHVS and CDR2 as FQNEAQ. The CDR3 is 16 amino acids. Study-level results: Despite large depth, sorted-subset datasets appeared incompletely sequenced.

For this clone: As yet, its antigen is unknown.

The specimen was naive CD4+ T cells sorted from blood. The sample's subset: CD45RA+ positively selected. The sequence was collected from a man aged 18 to 35 in good health. V gene TRBV7-8 combines with J gene TRBJ2-7; TRBD1 agrees at 8 bases. CDR3 sequence reads: CASSLSLDRVDNEQYF. The CDR3, as DNA: TGTGCCAGCAGCTTATCCCTGGACAGGGTGGACAACGAGCAGTACTTC.